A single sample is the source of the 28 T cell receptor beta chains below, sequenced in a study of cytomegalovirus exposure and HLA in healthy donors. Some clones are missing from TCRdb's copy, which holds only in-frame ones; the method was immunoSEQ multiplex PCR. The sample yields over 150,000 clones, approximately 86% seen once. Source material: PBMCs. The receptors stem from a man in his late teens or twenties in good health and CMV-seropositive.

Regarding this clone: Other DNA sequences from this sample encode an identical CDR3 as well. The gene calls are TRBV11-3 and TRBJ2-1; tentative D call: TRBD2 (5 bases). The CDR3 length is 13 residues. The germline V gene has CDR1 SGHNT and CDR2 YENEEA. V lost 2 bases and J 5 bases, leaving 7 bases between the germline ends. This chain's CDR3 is CASSLNSDNEQFF. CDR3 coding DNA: TGTGCCAGCAGCTTAAATAGCGACAATGAGCAGTTCTTC.

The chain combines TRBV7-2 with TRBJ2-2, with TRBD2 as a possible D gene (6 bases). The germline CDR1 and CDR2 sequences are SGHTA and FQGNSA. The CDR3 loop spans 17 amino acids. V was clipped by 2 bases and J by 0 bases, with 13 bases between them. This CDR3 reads CASSLRRGVTNTGELFF. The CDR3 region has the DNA TGTGCCAGCAGCTTACGTCGCGGGGTTACGAACACCGGGGAGCTGTTTTTT.

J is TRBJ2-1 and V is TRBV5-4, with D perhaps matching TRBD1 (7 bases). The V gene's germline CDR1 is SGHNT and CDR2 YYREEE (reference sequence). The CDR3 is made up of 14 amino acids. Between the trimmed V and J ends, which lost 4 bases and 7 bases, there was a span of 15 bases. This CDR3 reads CASSPTRTGNEQFF. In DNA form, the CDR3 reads TGTGCCAGCAGCCCGACTAGGACAGGAAATGAGCAGTTCTTC.

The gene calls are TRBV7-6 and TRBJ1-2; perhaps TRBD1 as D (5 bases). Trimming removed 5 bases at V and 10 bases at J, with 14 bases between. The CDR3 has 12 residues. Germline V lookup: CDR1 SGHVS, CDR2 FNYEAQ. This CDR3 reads CASSPFRGVYTF. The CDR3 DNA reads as TGTGCCAGCAGCCCCTTCCGGGGGGTCTACACCTTC.

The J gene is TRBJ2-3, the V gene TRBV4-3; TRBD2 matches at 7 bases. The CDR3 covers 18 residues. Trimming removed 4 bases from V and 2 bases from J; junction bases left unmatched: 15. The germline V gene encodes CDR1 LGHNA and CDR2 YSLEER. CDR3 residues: CASSPREPSGGNTDTQYF. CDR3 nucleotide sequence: TGCGCCAGCAGCCCCCGGGAGCCTAGCGGAGGGAACACAGATACGCAGTATTTT.

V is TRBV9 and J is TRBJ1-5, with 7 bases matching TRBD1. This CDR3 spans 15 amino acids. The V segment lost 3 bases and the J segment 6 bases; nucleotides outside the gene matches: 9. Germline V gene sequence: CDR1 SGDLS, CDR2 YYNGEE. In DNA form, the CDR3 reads TGTGCCAGCAGCGCGACCGGGACAGAAGGTCAGCCCCAGCATTTT. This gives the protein CASSATGTEGQPQHF. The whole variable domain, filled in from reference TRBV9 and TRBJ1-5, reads DSGVTQTPKHLITATGQRVTLRCSPRSGDLSVYWYQQSLDQGLQFLIQYYNGEERAKGNILERFSAQQFPDLHSELNLSSLELGDSALYFCASSATGTEGQPQHFGDGTRLSIL.

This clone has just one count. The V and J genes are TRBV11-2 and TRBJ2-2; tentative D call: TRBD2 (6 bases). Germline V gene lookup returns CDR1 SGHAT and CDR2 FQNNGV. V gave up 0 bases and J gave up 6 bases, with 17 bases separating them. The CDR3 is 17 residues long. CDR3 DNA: TGTGCCAGCAGCTTAGACGGCCGGGGGTGGACCCCCGGGGAGCTGTTTTTT. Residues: CASSLDGRGWTPGELFF.

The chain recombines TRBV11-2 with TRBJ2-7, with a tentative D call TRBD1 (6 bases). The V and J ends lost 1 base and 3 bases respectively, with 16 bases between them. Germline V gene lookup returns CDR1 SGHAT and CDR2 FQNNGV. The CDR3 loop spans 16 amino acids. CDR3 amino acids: CASSLGSGTSYYEQYF. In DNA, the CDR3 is TGTGCCAGCAGCTTAGGATCCGGGACATCATACTACGAGCAGTACTTC.

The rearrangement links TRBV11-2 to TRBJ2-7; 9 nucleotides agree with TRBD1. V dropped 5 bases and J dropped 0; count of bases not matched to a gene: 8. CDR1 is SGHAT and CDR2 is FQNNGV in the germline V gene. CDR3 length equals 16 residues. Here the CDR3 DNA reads TGTGCCAGCAGCATTACGGGACAGGGAAGCTCCTACGAGCAGTACTTC. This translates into CASSITGQGSSYEQYF.

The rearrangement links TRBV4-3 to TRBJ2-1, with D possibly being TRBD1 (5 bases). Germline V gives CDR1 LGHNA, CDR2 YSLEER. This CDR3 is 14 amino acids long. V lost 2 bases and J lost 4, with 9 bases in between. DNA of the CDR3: TGCGCCAGCAGCCAAAGGGGCCGGTACAATGAGCAGTTCTTC. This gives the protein CASSQRGRYNEQFF.

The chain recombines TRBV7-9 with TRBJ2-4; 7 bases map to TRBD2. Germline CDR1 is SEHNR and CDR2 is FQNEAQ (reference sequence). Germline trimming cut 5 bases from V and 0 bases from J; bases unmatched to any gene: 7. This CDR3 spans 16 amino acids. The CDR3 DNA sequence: TGTGCCAGCAGCAGCGGAGCGGGGCTAGCCAAAAACATTCAGTACTTC. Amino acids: CASSSGAGLAKNIQYF.

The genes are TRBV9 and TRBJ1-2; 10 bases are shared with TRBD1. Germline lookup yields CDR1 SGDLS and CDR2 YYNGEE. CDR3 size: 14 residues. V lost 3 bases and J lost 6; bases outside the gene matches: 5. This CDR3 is CASSAWDRGDGYTF. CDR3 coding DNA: TGTGCCAGCAGCGCCTGGGACAGGGGAGATGGCTACACCTTC.

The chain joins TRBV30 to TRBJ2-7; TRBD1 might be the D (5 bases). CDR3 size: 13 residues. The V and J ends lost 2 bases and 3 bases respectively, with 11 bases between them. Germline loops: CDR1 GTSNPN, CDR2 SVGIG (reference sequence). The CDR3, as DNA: TGTGCCTGGAGTTCAGGGCAACGCTACGAGCAGTACTTC. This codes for CAWSSGQRYEQYF.

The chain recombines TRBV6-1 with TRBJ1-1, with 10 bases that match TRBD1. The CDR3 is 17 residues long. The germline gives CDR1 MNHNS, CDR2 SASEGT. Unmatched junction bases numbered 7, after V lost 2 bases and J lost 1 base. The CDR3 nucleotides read TGTGCCAGCAGTGAATTTCGAGGGACAGGGGCGAACACTGAAGCTTTCTTT. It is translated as CASSEFRGTGANTEAFF.

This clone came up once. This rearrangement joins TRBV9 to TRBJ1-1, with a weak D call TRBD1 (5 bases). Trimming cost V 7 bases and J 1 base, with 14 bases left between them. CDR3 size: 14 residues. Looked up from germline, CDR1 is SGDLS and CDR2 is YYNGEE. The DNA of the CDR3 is TGTGCCAGCTCGAACGGGGGACGGAACACTGAAGCTTTCTTT. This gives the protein CASSNGGRNTEAFF.

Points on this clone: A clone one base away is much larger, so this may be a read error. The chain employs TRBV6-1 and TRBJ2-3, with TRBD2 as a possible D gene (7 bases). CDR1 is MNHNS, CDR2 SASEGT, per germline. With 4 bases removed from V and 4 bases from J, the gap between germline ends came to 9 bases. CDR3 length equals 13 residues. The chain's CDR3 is CASSGGGADTQYF. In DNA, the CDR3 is TGTGCCAGCAGTGGGGGGGGCGCAGATACGCAGTATTTT.

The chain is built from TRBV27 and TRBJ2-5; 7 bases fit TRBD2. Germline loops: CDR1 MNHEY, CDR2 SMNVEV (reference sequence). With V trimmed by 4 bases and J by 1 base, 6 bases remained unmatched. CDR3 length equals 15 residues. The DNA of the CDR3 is TGTGCCAGCAGTTCAGCTGGGGGGGGCCAAGAGACCCAGTACTTC. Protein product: CASSSAGGGQETQYF.

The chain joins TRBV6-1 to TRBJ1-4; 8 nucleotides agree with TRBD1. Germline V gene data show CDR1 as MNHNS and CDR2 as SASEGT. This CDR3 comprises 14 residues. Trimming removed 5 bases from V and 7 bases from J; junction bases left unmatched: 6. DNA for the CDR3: TGTGCCAGCAGTTTGGACAGGGCCAGTGAAAAACTGTTTTTT. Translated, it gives CASSLDRASEKLFF.

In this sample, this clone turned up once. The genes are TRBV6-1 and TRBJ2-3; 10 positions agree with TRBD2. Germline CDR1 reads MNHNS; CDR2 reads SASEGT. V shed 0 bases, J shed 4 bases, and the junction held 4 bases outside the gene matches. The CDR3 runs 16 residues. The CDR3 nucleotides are TGTGCCAGCAGTGAAGCGATAGCGGGAGGTTCAGATACGCAGTATTTT. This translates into CASSEAIAGGSDTQYF.

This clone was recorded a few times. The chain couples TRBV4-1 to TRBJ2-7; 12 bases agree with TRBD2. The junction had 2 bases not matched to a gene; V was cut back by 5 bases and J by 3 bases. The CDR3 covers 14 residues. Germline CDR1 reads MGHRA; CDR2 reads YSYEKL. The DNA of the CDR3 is TGCGCCAGCAGCACGACTAGCGGGGGCTACGAGCAGTACTTC. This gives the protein CASSTTSGGYEQYF.

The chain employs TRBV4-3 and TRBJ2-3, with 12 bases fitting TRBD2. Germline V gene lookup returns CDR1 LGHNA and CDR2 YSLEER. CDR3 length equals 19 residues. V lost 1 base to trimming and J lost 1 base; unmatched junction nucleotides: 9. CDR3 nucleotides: TGCGCCAGCAGCCAAGTTGTAACTAGCGGGGGGATAGGCACAGATACGCAGTATTTT. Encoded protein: CASSQVVTSGGIGTDTQYF.

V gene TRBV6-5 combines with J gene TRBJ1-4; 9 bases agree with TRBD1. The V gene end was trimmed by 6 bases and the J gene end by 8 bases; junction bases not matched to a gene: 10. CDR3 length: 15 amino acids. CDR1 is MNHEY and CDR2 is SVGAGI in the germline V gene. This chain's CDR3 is CASSHGQGIGEKLFF. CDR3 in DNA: TGTGCCAGCAGCCACGGACAGGGGATCGGGGAAAAACTGTTTTTT.

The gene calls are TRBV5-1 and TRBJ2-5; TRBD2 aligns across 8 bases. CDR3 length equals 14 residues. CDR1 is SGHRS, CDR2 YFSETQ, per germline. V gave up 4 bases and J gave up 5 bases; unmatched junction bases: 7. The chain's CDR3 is CASSNGGARETQYF. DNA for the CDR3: TGCGCCAGCAGCAACGGGGGGGCCAGGGAGACCCAGTACTTC. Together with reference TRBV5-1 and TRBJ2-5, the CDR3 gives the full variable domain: KAGVTQTPRYLIKTRGQQVTLSCSPISGHRSVSWYQQTPGQGLQFLFEYFSETQRNKGNFPGRFSGRQFSNSRSEMNVSTLELGDSALYLCASSNGGARETQYFGPGTRLLVL.

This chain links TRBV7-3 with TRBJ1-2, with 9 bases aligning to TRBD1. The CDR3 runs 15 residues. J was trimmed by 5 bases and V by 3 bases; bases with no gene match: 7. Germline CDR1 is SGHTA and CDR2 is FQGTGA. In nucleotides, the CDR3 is TGTGCCAGCAGCTTGGGACAGGGCACTCGGTATGGCTACACCTTC. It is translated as CASSLGQGTRYGYTF.

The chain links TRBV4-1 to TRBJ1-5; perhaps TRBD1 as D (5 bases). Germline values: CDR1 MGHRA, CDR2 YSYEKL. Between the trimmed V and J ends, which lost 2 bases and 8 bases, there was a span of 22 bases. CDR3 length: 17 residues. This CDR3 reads CASSQWGPKQAAEPQHF. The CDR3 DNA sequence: TGCGCCAGCAGCCAATGGGGCCCAAAACAGGCCGCAGAGCCCCAGCATTTT.

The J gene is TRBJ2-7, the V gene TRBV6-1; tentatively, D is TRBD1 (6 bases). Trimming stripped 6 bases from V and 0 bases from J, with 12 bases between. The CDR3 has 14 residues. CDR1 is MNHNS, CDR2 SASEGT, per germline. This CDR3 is CASSPRGVSYEQYF. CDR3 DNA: TGTGCCAGCAGCCCCAGGGGAGTCTCCTACGAGCAGTACTTC.

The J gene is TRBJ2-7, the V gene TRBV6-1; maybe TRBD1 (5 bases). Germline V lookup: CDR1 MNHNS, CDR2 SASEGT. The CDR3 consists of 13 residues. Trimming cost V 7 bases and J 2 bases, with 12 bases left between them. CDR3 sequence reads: CASKSDTAYEQYF. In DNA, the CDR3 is TGTGCCAGCAAGTCGGACACCGCCTACGAGCAGTACTTC.

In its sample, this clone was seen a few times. The CDR3 nucleotides are TGCGCCAGCAGCCAAGATACCGGGGCTAACTATGGCTACACCTTC. Its protein is CASSQDTGANYGYTF. The gene calls are TRBV4-1 and TRBJ1-2; D unresolved. With 0 bases removed from V and 0 bases from J, the gap between germline ends came to 8 bases. The V gene's germline CDR1 is MGHRA and CDR2 YSYEKL. The CDR3 has 15 amino acids.